What follows describes a single T cell receptor (beta chain). Its target is unknown. The germline V and J ends were trimmed by 8 bases and 2 bases, with 10 bases remaining between them. The CDR3 is 13 residues long. CDR1 is ENHRY, CDR2 SYGVKD, per germline. The data stem from a study of breast tumors, draining lymph nodes, adjacent tissues. Study findings and constraints: That most tumor T cells come from lymph nodes remained unproven. Tumor TCR diversity was below lymph nodes but above nontumor tissue.

TCRdb called the multiplex PCR reads again in MiXCR, with one record for every CDR3 protein. The sample has some 66,000 distinct CDR3 sequences, around three fifths seen once. This chain joins TRBV10-3 and TRBJ2-1; D ambiguous. The TCR sequence derives from a female donor with breast cancer. Some clones in this sample may be carry-over from other donors' samples. Sequencing was performed on breast tumor tissue. CDR3 nucleotides: TGTGCCATCGGAAATCGGGCCTACAATGAGCAGTTCTTC. Residues: CAIGNRAYNEQFF.